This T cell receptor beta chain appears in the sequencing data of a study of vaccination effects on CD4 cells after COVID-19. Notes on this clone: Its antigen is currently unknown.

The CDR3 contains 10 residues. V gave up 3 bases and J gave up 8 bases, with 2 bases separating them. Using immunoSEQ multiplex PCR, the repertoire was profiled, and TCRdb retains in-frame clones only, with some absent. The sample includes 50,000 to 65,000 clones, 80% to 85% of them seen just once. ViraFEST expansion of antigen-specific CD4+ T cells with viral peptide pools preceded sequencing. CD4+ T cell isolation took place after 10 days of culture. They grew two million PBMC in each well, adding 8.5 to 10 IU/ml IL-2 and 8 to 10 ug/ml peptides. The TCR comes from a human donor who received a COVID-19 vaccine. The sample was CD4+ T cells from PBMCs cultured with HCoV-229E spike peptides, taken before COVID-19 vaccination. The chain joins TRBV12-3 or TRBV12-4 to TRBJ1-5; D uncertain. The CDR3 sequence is CASSLEPQHF. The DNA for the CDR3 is TGTGCCAGCAGTTTGGAGCCCCAGCATTTT.